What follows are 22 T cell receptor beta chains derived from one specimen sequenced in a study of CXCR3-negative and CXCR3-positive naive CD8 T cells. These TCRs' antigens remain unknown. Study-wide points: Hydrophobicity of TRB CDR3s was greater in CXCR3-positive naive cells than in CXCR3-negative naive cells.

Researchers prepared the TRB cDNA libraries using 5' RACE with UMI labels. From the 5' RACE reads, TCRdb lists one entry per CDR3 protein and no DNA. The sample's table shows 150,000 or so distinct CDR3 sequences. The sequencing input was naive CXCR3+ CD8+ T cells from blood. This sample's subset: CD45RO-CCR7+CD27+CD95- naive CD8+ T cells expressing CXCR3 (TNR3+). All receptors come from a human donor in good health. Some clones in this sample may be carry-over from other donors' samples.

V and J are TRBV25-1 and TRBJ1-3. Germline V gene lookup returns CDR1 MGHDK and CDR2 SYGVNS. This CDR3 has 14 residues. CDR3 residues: CASSPRALEDTIYF.

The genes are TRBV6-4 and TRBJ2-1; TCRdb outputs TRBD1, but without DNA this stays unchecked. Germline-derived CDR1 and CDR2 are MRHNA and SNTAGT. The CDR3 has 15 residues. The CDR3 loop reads CASSDSVSGAGEQLF.

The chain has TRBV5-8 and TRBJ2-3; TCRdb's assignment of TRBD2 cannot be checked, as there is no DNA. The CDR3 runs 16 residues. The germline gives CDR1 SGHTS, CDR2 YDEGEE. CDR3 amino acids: CASSPGLAGVTDTQYF.

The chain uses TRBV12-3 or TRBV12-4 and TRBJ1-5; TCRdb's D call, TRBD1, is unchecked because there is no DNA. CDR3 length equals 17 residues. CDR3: CASSLVGTGHSNQPQHF.

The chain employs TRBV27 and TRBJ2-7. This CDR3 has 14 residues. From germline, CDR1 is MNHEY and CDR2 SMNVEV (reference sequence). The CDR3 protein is CASMSRGGPHEQYF.

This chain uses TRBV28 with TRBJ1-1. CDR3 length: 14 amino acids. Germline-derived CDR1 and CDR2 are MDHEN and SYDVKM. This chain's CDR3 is CASSLSYLGTEAFF. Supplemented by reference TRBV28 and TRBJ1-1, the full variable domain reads DVKVTQSSRYLVKRTGEKVFLECVQDMDHENMFWYRQDPGLGLRLIYFSYDVKMKEKGDIPEGYSVSREKKERFSLILESASTNQTSMYLCASSLSYLGTEAFFGQGTRLTVV.

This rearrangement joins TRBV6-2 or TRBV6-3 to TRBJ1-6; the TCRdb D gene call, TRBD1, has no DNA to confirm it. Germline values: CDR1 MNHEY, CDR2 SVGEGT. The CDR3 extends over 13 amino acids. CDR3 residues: CASSPGRWTPLHF.

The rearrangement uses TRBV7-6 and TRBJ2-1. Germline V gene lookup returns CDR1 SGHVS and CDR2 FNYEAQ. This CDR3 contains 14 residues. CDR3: CASSNSGGIDEQFF. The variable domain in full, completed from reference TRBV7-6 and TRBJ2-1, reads GAGVSQSPRYKVTKRGQDVALRCDPISGHVSLYWYRQALGQGPEFLTYFNYEAQQDKSGLPNDRFSAERPEGSISTLTIQRTEQRDSAMYRCASSNSGGIDEQFFGPGTRLTVL.

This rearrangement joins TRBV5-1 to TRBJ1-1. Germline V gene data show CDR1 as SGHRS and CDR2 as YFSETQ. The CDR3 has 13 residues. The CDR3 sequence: CASALLGSTEAFF.

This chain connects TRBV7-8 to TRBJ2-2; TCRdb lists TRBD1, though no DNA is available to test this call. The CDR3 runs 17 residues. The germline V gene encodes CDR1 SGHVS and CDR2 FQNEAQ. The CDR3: CASSRPLTGQDTGELFF. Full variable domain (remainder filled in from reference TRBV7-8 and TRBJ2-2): GAGVSQSPRYKVAKRGQDVALRCDPISGHVSLFWYQQALGQGPEFLTYFQNEAQLDKSGLPSDRFFAERPEGSVSTLKIQRTQQEDSAVYLCASSRPLTGQDTGELFFGEGSRLTVL.

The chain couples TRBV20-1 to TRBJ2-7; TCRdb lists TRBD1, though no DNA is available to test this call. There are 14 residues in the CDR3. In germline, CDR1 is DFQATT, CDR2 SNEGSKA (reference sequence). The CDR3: CSARDWDGAYEQYF.

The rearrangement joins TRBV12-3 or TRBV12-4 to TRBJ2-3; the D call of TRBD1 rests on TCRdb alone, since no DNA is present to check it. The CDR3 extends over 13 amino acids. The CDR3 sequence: CASRTGLTDTQYF.

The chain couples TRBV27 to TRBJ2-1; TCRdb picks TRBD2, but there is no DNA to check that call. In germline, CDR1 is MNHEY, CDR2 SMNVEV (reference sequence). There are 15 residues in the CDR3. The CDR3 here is CASSFLAGIVGEQFF.

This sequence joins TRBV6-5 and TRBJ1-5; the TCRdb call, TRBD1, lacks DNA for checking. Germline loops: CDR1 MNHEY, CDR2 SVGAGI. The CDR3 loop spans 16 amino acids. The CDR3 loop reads CASSDRGTGSNQPQHF.

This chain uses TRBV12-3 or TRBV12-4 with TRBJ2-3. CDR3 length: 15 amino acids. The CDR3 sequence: CASSSSGRTTDTQYF.

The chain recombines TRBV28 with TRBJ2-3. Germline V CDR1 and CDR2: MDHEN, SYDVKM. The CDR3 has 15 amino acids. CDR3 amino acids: CASSLLRDNTDTQYF.

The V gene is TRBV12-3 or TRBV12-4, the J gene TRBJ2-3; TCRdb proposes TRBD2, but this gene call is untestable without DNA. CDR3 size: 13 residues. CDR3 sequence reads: CASSWELADTQYF.

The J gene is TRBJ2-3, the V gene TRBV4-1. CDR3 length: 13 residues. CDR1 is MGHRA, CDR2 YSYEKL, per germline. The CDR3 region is CASSPLEADTQYF.

The CDR3 loop is CAISESGRGRYEQFF. This sequence joins TRBV10-3 and TRBJ2-1; the TCRdb call, TRBD1, lacks DNA for checking. Per the germline V gene, CDR1 is ENHRY and CDR2 is SYGVKD. The CDR3 has 15 residues.

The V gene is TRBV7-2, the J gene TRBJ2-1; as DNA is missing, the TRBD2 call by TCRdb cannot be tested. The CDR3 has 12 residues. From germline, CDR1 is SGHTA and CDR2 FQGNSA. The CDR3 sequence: CASSFIAYEQFF.

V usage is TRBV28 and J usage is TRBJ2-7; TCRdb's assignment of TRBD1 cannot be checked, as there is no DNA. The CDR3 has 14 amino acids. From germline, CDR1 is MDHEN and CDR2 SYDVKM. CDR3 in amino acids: CASSGGIRSYEQYF. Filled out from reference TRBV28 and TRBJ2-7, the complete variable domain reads DVKVTQSSRYLVKRTGEKVFLECVQDMDHENMFWYRQDPGLGLRLIYFSYDVKMKEKGDIPEGYSVSREKKERFSLILESASTNQTSMYLCASSGGIRSYEQYFGPGTRLTVT.

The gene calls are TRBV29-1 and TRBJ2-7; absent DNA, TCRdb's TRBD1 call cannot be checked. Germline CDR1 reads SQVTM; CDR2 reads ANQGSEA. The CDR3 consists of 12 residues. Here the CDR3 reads CSVTGVNDEQYF.